The T cell receptor (beta chain) under discussion was sequenced for a study of T cells in Graves' hyperthyroidism and ophthalmopathy. About the study: The initial diagnosis was the point when peripheral blood was collected, ahead of any treatment.

What was amplified from RNA transcripts were TCR beta CDR3 regions. TCR CDR3 underwent first-round RT-PCR with the HTBI primer set. One entry per CDR3 protein results from TCRdb running MiXCR on the multiplex PCR reads. The sample has about 380,000 distinct CDR3 sequences, around an eighth seen once. In this sample, this clonotype turned up a few times. Patients showing uncontrolled infection, other autoimmune disease, pregnancy or lactation were ineligible. Blood was sampled at initial diagnosis of hyperthyroidism, prior to onset of any ophthalmopathy symptoms. The sequencing sample was made of blood. The clonotype comes from a young man with Graves' hyperthyroidism that later progressed to Graves' ophthalmopathy.

CDR3 DNA: TGTGCCAGCAGTTACACCGGAGGGGCCAACGTCCTGACTTTC. This gives the protein CASSYTGGANVLTF. V gene TRBV6-6 combines with J gene TRBJ2-6; D is ambiguous. Germline V gene lookup returns CDR1 MNHNY and CDR2 SVGAGI (reference sequence). The CDR3 loop spans 14 amino acids. V lost 2 bases to trimming and J lost 4 bases, with 6 bases between them.